Below, 18 T cell receptor beta chains from the same sample are listed, as sequenced in a study of shared clonotypes between healthy human individuals. The data were produced by immunoSEQ multiplex PCR, yet TCRdb's version contains in-frame clones alone and is incomplete. The sample comprises under 1,100,000 clones, 65% to 80% of which are singletons, and 1.2% to 1.5% rests with the top ten. Sequenced sample: memory CD4+ T cells sorted from blood. The subset was: CD45RA-negative fraction. Receptors originate from a man younger than 35 in good health.

The chain combines TRBV10-1 with TRBJ2-5, with TRBD1 matching 7 bases. Trimming took 4 bases from V and 1 from J; bases not matched to a gene: 3. The CDR3 is made up of 14 amino acids. Per germline, CDR1 WNHNN and CDR2 SYGVQD (reference sequence). The CDR3 region is CASSAGTAQETQYF. CDR3 coding DNA: TGCGCCAGCAGTGCTGGGACAGCCCAAGAGACCCAGTACTTC.

This clone was observed once. The J gene is TRBJ1-1, the V gene TRBV7-2; D is unclear. Germline CDR1 reads SGHTA; CDR2 reads FQGNSA. V shed 2 bases and J shed 1 base, with 5 bases lying between them. CDR3 size: 13 residues. CDR3 sequence: CASSLWQNTEAFF. The CDR3 DNA reads as TGTGCCAGCAGCTTATGGCAGAACACTGAAGCTTTCTTT.

The chain joins TRBV28 to TRBJ2-5, with D uncertain. The assigned J gene may be wrong: the sequence end matches TRBJ2-7 better. In germline, CDR1 is MDHEN, CDR2 SYDVKM. CDR3 size: 13 residues. CDR3 in amino acids: CASSVGGSYEQYF. CDR3 DNA: TGTGCCAGCTCAGTGGGCGGTTCCTACGAGCAGTACTTC.

The chain uses TRBV5-4 and TRBJ2-7; 7 bases are shared with TRBD1. Germline V lookup: CDR1 SGHNT, CDR2 YYREEE (reference sequence). V was clipped by 1 base and J by 1 base; unmatched bases: 2. The CDR3 runs 14 residues. CDR3 nucleotide sequence: TGTGCCAGCAGCTTGAGGGGGCCGTCCTACGAGCAGTACTTC. It specifies CASSLRGPSYEQYF.

The chain has TRBV28 and TRBJ1-2; no definite D call. The CDR3 has 15 amino acids. CDR1 and CDR2 (germline): MDHEN, SYDVKM. V gave up 6 bases and J gave up 4 bases, with 18 bases separating them. The CDR3, as DNA: TGTGCCAGCAGGCCCCCCTATGCCCTTGGCTATGGCTACACCTTC. Translated: CASRPPYALGYGYTF.

This chain connects TRBV11-1 to TRBJ2-1; 8 bases are shared with TRBD2. With V trimmed by 3 bases and J by 5 bases, 6 bases remained unmatched. The germline V gene has CDR1 SGHAT and CDR2 FQDESV (reference sequence). This CDR3 comprises 15 residues. CDR3 loop: CASSFVLAENNEQFF. CDR3 nucleotides: TGTGCCAGCAGCTTCGTACTAGCGGAGAACAATGAGCAGTTCTTC.

In DNA form, the CDR3 reads TGTGCCAGCGCTTACCGCGGGGATACGCAGTATTTT. Protein sequence: CASAYRGDTQYF. The V call is TRBV5-6, the J call TRBJ2-3; perhaps TRBD2 as D (5 bases). CDR1 SGHDT and CDR2 YYEEEE come from the germline V gene. CDR3 size: 12 residues. Trimming took off 7 bases at V and 6 bases at J, with 12 bases between the two ends.

A word on this clone: Additional DNA sequences in this sample encode the identical CDR3. The CDR3 bases are TGCGCCAGCAGCCAGCGACTAGCGGGAGGGGGAGAGACCCAGTACTTC. This sequence encodes CASSQRLAGGGETQYF. The rearrangement uses TRBV4-3 and TRBJ2-5; 14 bases are shared with TRBD2. V lost 3 bases to trimming and J lost 4 bases; unmatched junction nucleotides: 4. Germline V CDR1 and CDR2: LGHNA, YSLEER. This CDR3 is 16 amino acids long.

The rearrangement joins TRBV18 to TRBJ1-1; D is possibly TRBD1 (5 bases). CDR1 and CDR2 (germline): KGHSH, LQKENI. The CDR3 is 16 amino acids. V lost 3 bases and J 7 bases, leaving 21 bases between the germline ends. Here the CDR3 DNA reads TGTGCCAGCTCACCCAATCCCGGGACCACCCTCCTTGAAGCTTTCTTT. It encodes CASSPNPGTTLLEAFF.

V and J are TRBV4-3 and TRBJ2-3; 7 nucleotides align to TRBD2. This CDR3 contains 17 residues. The V segment lost 4 bases and the J segment 2 bases; nucleotides outside the gene matches: 12. Germline V gene lookup returns CDR1 LGHNA and CDR2 YSLEER. The chain's CDR3 is CASSPGRDSGNTDTQYF. Written as DNA, the CDR3 is TGCGCCAGCAGCCCTGGGAGGGATTCAGGGAACACAGATACGCAGTATTTT.

This clone was observed at least ten times. The chain links TRBV5-1 to TRBJ2-3, with TRBD2 identical over 8 bases. Germline V gene data show CDR1 as SGHRS and CDR2 as YFSETQ. Trimming removed 4 bases from V and 1 base from J; junction bases left unmatched: 11. The CDR3 consists of 17 residues. The CDR3, as DNA: TGCGCCAGCAGCCGGATGGGTAGCGGGGCAGGCACAGATACGCAGTATTTT. Its translation is CASSRMGSGAGTDTQYF.

In its sample, this clone was seen a few times. The J gene is TRBJ1-4, the V gene TRBV7-9; perhaps TRBD1 as D (5 bases). The CDR3 has 14 residues. CDR1 is SEHNR, CDR2 FQNEAQ, per germline (reference sequence). Trimming removed 5 bases from V and 8 bases from J, with 15 bases in between. The CDR3 DNA reads TGTGCCAGCAGCCTGGGGACGGCGGGCGAAAAACTGTTTTTT. It yields the protein CASSLGTAGEKLFF.

This clone was picked up one time. The J gene is TRBJ2-3, the V gene TRBV18, with 11 nucleotides matching TRBD2. Germline V gene lookup returns CDR1 KGHSH and CDR2 LQKENI. The V gene end was trimmed by 3 bases and the J gene end by 2 bases; junction bases not matched to a gene: 1. This CDR3 spans 15 amino acids. CDR3 coding DNA: TGTGCCAGCTCACCTAGCGGGAGGGCCACAGATACGCAGTATTTT. Residues: CASSPSGRATDTQYF.

CDR3 region: CASRDQLTGELFF. In DNA form, the CDR3 reads TGTGCCAGCCGGGACCAACTCACCGGGGAGCTGTTTTTT. The V gene is TRBV6-4, the J gene TRBJ2-2; tentatively, D is TRBD1 or TRBD2 (5 bases each). The CDR3 runs to 13 residues. V lost 8 bases and J 4 bases, leaving 11 bases between the germline ends. The germline V gene has CDR1 MRHNA and CDR2 SNTAGT.

The V call is TRBV7-2, the J call TRBJ2-1; TRBD2 matches 9 bases. The V gene's germline CDR1 is SGHTA and CDR2 FQGNSA. Unmatched junction bases numbered 12, after V lost 1 base and J lost 8 bases. The CDR3 has 17 residues. The chain's CDR3 is CASSLGSRGRVLDEQFF. The CDR3 region has the DNA TGTGCCAGCAGCTTAGGGTCCCGCGGGAGGGTTTTGGATGAGCAGTTCTTC.

The J gene is TRBJ1-2, the V gene TRBV6-5; D is uncertain. Germline assignment: CDR1 MNHEY and CDR2 SVGAGI. The CDR3 runs to 12 residues. V lost 5 bases to trimming and J lost 8 bases, with 12 bases between them. The CDR3 region has the DNA TGTGCCAGCAGTGATACCTTTAAGGGCTACACCTTC. This sequence encodes CASSDTFKGYTF.

The rearrangement links TRBV9 to TRBJ1-1; D might be TRBD1 (6 bases). The ends were cut back, 1 base at V and 4 bases at J, with 14 bases in the middle. The CDR3 is 15 residues long. CDR1 SGDLS and CDR2 YYNGEE come from the germline V gene. This CDR3 is CASSVNQGSGTEAFF. The DNA of the CDR3 is TGTGCCAGCAGCGTAAATCAGGGGAGTGGCACTGAAGCTTTCTTT.

Concerning this clone itself: A junction boundary mismatches the germline segment, possibly from a read error. The rearrangement links TRBV5-4 to TRBJ2-7; tentative D call: TRBD2 (5 bases). Per germline, CDR1 SGHNT and CDR2 YYREEE (reference sequence). CDR3 length: 15 amino acids. Here the CDR3 DNA reads TGCGCCAGCAGCCAAGATCGAGGACTCTCCTACGAGCAGTACTTC. This sequence encodes CASSQDRGLSYEQYF.